This T cell receptor (beta chain) was identified in a study of T cells after yellow fever vaccination (dated by TCRdb to between 2018 and 2021). As for the study more broadly: The SMART-Seq v4 Ultra Low Input RNA kit was used to prepare libraries from fractions with low cell numbers. To track T-cell clones before and after primary and booster YFV17D yellow fever vaccination, bulk TCR alpha and beta repertoires were sequenced longitudinally. Two healthy male donors, one aged 18 to 30 and one aged 30 to 40 years, made up the cohort. Blood samples were taken at several timepoints before and after primary and secondary immunization, and bulk PBMC replicates and cell subsets were isolated. Paper-wide results and their limitations: After the booster, most clones that had expanded after primary vaccination were detected again (about 97% of CD4 and over 75% of CD8), suggesting broad maintenance of memory. A small fraction of clonotypes showed up in both the CD4 and CD8 compartments, probably as a result of convergent recombination. FACS-sorted repertoires could contain abundant contaminating clonotypes from the bulk population, so computational filtering was required. Because only a couple of donors were included in the study, the extent to which the findings can be generalized is limited. Compared with the primary T-cell response, the secondary T-cell response was faster but weaker, reaching its peak on day 5 rather than on day 15.

This clonotype was observed a few times. No cognate antigen has been identified for it. No base-level quality is on record; no much larger clone is a single base apart. Read against the paper, the sample's treatment or condition label means: live attenuated yellow fever vaccine strain. At each blood-draw timepoint, two biological replicates of bulk PBMCs were obtained. A standard Ficoll-Paque protocol was used to isolate PBMCs from peripheral blood. RNA was extracted with TriZol from bulk PBMCs, CD4 and CD8 fractions, and dextramer-positive and dextramer-negative fractions. Sequencing used an Illumina NovaSeq 6000. TCR cDNA was synthesized by 5'RACE template switching, through which a universal primer site and unique molecular identifiers were introduced. cDNA synthesis was primed from both the TCR alpha and TCR beta constant segments. Libraries were amplified in two PCR steps, with sample barcodes and sequencing adapters added in the second step. Sequencing of the libraries was done on either Illumina HiSeq 2500 (2x100 bp) or NovaSeq (2x150 bp). Turning to the authors' computational methods: Reads were demultiplexed and collapsed into UMI consensus sequences with MIGEC, and V(D)J alignment was performed with MiXCR. Clonotypes responding to the vaccine were identified with edgeR on replicate PBMC samples, with the criteria of FDR below 0.01 and a log2 fold change above 5 up to day 15. Bulk clonotypes were assigned CD4 or CD8 identity according to which sequenced CD4 or CD8 repertoire held them at higher abundance. TCRdb reanalyzed the raw reads on its own, using fastp at Q25 for trimming and MiXCR for clone calling, and kept in-frame beta chains. CDR3 protein sequences are deduplicated, and each keeps its most common genes and DNA. The V and J calls follow TCRdb's processing rather than the paper's. In this sample the table shows around 310,000 distinct CDR3 sequences, around 4.4% of which occur a single time. Together, the top ten hold 19% of the sample.

The clonotype originates from a man aged 18 to 29 who received the YFV17D yellow fever vaccine. The source was PBMCs, collected 15 days after the yellow fever booster vaccination.

The CDR3 amino acid sequence is: CASSRAGGHSYNEQFF. The nucleotide sequence reads as follows: TGTGCCAGCAGCCGAGCGGGGGGCCACTCCTACAATGAGCAGTTCTTC. Rearrangement joined TRBV11-3 to TRBJ2-1; 9 bases in the junction line up with TRBD2. Ends trimmed: V by 5 bases, J by 0 bases; bases unmatched to a gene: 5. CDR1 and CDR2, per the germline V gene, are SGHNT and YENEEA. The CDR3, cysteine through phenylalanine, is 16 amino acids long. Only CDR3 DNA is held: 48 bases, read in frame from base 1.